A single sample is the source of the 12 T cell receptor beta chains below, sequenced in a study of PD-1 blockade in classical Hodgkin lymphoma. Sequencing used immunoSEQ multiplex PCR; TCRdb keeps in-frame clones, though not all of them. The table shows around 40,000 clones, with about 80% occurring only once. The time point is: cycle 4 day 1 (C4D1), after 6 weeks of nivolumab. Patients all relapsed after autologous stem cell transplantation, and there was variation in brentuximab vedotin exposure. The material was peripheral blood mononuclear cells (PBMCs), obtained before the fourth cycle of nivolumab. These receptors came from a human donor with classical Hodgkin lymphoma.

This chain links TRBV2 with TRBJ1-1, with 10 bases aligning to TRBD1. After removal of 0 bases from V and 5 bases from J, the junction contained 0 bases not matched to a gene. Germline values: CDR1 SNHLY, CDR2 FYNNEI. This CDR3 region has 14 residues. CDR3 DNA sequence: TGTGCCAGCAGTGAAGCGGGACAGGGGACTGAAGCTTTCTTT. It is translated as CASSEAGQGTEAFF.

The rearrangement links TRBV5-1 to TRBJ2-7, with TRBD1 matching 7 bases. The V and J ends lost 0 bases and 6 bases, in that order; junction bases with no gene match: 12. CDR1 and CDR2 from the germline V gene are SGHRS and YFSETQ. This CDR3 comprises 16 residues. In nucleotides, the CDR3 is TGCGCCAGCAGCTTGGGGGATGACAGGGTTAGGACCGAGCAGTACTTC. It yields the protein CASSLGDDRVRTEQYF. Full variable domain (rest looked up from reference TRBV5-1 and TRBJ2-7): KAGVTQTPRYLIKTRGQQVTLSCSPISGHRSVSWYQQTPGQGLQFLFEYFSETQRNKGNFPGRFSGRQFSNSRSEMNVSTLELGDSALYLCASSLGDDRVRTEQYFGPGTRLTVT.

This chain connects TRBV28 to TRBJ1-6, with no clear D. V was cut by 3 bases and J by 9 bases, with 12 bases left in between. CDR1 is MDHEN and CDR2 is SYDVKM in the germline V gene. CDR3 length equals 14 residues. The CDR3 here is CASSLAAQGSPLHF. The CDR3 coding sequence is TGTGCCAGCAGTTTGGCGGCTCAAGGTTCACCCCTCCACTTT.

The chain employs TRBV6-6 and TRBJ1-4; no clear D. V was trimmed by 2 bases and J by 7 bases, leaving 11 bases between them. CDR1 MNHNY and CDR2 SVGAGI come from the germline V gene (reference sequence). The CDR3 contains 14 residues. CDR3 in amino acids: CASSYGGLGEKLFF. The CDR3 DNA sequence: TGTGCCAGCAGTTACGGAGGGTTGGGTGAAAAACTGTTTTTT.

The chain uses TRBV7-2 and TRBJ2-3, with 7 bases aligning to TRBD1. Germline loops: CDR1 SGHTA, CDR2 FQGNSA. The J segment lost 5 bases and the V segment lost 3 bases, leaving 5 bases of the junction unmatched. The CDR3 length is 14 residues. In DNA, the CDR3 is TGTGCCAGCAGCTTGACAGGGCAGGGAGATACGCAGTATTTT. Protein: CASSLTGQGDTQYF.

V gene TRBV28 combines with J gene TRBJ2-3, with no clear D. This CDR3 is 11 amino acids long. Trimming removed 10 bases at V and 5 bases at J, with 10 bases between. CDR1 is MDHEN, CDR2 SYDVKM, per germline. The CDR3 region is CATEQIDTQYF. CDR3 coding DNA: TGTGCCACCGAACAGATAGATACGCAGTATTTT.

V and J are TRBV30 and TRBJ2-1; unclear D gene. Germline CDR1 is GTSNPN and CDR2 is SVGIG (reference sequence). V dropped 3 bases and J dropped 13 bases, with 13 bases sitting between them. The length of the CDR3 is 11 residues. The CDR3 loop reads CAWRDQRVQFF. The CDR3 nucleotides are TGTGCCTGGAGGGATCAACGGGTACAGTTCTTC.

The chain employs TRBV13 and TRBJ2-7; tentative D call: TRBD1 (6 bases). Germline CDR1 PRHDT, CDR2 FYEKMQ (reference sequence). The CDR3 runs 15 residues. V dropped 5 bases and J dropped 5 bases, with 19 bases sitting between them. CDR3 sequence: CASSQGWGSYHEQYF. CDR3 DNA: TGTGCCAGCAGCCAGGGGTGGGGATCCTACCACGAGCAGTACTTC.

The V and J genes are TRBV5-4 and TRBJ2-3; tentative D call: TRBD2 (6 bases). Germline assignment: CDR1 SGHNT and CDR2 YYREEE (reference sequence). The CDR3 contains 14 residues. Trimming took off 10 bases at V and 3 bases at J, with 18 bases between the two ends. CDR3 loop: CAYKGRAGTDTQYF. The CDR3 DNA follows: TGTGCCTATAAGGGAAGGGCGGGGACAGATACGCAGTATTTT.

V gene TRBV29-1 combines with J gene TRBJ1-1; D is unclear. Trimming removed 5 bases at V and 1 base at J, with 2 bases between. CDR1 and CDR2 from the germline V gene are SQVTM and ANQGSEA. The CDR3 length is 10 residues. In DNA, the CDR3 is TGCAGCGTTAAGAACACTGAAGCTTTCTTT. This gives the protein CSVKNTEAFF.

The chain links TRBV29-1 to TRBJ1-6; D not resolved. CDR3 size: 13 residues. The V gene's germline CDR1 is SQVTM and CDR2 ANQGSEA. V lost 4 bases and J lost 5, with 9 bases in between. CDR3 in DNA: TGCAGCGTTGGTTTAGGGAATAATTCACCCCTCCACTTT. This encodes CSVGLGNNSPLHF.

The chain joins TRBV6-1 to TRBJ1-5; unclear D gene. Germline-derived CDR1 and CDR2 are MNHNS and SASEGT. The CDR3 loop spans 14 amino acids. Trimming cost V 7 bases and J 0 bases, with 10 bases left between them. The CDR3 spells CASTPGVSNQPQHF. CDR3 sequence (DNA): TGTGCCAGCACCCCGGGCGTTAGCAATCAGCCCCAGCATTTT.